The next 12 T cell receptor beta chains were all read from a single sample in a study of blood T cell repertoires in COVID-19. Data came from immunoSEQ multiplex PCR; TCRdb stores just in-frame clones and leaves some out. The sample carries 140,000 or so clones, about 80% recorded once. Sequencing was performed on peripheral blood. All receptors come from a man aged 50-60 years with acute or convalescent COVID-19.

V gene TRBV12-3 or TRBV12-4 combines with J gene TRBJ1-1, with a possible D match to TRBD1 (5 bases). The CDR3 is 11 residues long. V shed 6 bases and J shed 11 bases, with 13 bases lying between them. CDR3 sequence (DNA): TGTGCCAGCAGCTCAGGGATCGGCGCTTTCTTT. Protein sequence: CASSSGIGAFF.

V is TRBV28 and J is TRBJ2-7; no clear D. This CDR3 is built from 12 residues. Germline CDR1 reads MDHEN; CDR2 reads SYDVKM. The V end lost 2 bases, the J end lost 4 bases, and 6 bases lay between the germline ends. CDR3 residues: CASSLAGYEQYV. The CDR3 nucleotides read TGTGCCAGCAGTTTAGCCGGGTACGAGCAGTACGTC.

The rearrangement joins TRBV7-8 to TRBJ2-7, with 13 bases aligning to TRBD2. CDR1 is SGHVS, CDR2 FQNEAQ, per germline. J lost 4 bases, V lost 5 bases, and 8 bases had no gene match. This CDR3 has 16 amino acids. The CDR3 nucleotides are TGTGCCAGCAGCCTACTCGGACTAGCGGGGGAGTACGAGCAGTACGTC. Protein sequence: CASSLLGLAGEYEQYV.

This clone was picked up one time. This sequence joins TRBV19 and TRBJ2-7; 9 bases fit TRBD1. This CDR3 contains 16 residues. Trimming took 5 bases from V and 3 from J; bases not matched to a gene: 11. Germline assignment: CDR1 LNHDA and CDR2 SQIVND (reference sequence). CDR3 protein: CASSAITGGSSYEQYF. The CDR3 DNA follows: TGTGCCAGTAGTGCCATCACAGGGGGCTCTAGCTACGAGCAGTACTTC.

The rearrangement joins TRBV6-5 to TRBJ1-6; D gene unclear. Germline V gene data show CDR1 as MNHEY and CDR2 as SVGAGI. This CDR3 has 15 residues. Trimming removed 4 bases from V and 0 bases from J, with 7 bases in between. CDR3 protein: CASSLGGSYNSPLHF. The CDR3 nucleotides are TGTGCCAGCAGTTTGGGAGGCTCCTATAATTCACCCCTCCACTTT.

This chain uses TRBV25-1 with TRBJ1-3; the D is unclear. The CDR3 consists of 15 residues. Deletions cut 3 bases from V and 1 base from J, with 10 bases between. Germline V CDR1 and CDR2: MGHDK, SYGVNS. Here the CDR3 DNA reads TGTGCCAGCAGTGATTCTGGGCTTTCTGGAAACACCATATATTTT. Its protein is CASSDSGLSGNTIYF.

Only one count was recorded for this clone. The genes are TRBV3-1 (or the pseudogene TRBV3-2) and TRBJ1-2, with 7 bases fitting TRBD1. The ends lost 3 bases at V and 4 bases at J; junction bases unmatched: 5. CDR1 is LGHDT, CDR2 YNNKEL, per germline (reference sequence). The CDR3 is 14 residues long. CDR3: CASSQGDSSYGYTF. The DNA of the CDR3 is TGTGCCAGCAGCCAGGGGGACAGTTCCTATGGCTACACCTTC.

V and J are TRBV3-1 (or the pseudogene TRBV3-2) and TRBJ2-5; TRBD1 agrees at 10 bases. Germline values: CDR1 LGHDT, CDR2 YNNKEL (reference sequence). V trimming: 4 bases; J trimming: 4 bases; junction bases outside the gene matches: 12. The CDR3 totals 17 residues. The CDR3 is CASSPTQGQGLRETQYF. In DNA, the CDR3 is TGTGCCAGCAGCCCCACCCAGGGACAGGGGTTAAGAGAGACCCAGTACTTC.

This sequence joins TRBV7-3 and TRBJ2-3, with D possibly TRBD2 on 7 matching bases. The V gene's germline CDR1 is SGHTA and CDR2 FQGTGA. The CDR3 spans 17 residues. Trimming removed 2 bases at V and 0 bases at J, with 15 bases between. Written as DNA, the CDR3 is TGTGCCAGCAGCTTAGCGGGGGCCCTAATTAGCACAGATACGCAGTATTTT. Protein sequence: CASSLAGALISTDTQYF.

CDR3 residues: CASSITGGGSYNEQFF. The CDR3 bases are TGTGCCAGTAGTATTACGGGGGGGGGCTCTTACAATGAGCAGTTCTTC. The chain combines TRBV19 with TRBJ2-1; 8 nucleotides match TRBD2. After removal of 3 bases from V and 4 bases from J, the junction contained 8 bases not matched to a gene. This CDR3 is built from 16 residues. Germline values: CDR1 LNHDA, CDR2 SQIVND (reference sequence).

The rearrangement uses TRBV3-1 (or the pseudogene TRBV3-2) and TRBJ2-5, with D tentatively TRBD2 (5 bases). Germline loops: CDR1 LGHDT, CDR2 YNNKEL (reference sequence). The CDR3 loop spans 13 amino acids. V dropped 1 base and J dropped 7 bases, with 10 bases sitting between them. This chain's CDR3 is CASSQGPRGTQYF. CDR3 DNA sequence: TGTGCCAGCAGCCAAGGGCCCCGGGGGACCCAGTACTTC.

V usage is TRBV5-1 and J usage is TRBJ1-4; 8 bases are shared with TRBD1. V gave up 4 bases and J gave up 8 bases; unmatched junction bases: 7. This CDR3 spans 14 amino acids. Germline-derived CDR1 and CDR2 are SGHRS and YFSETQ. The CDR3: CASSIQGAGEKLFF. The CDR3 DNA sequence: TGCGCCAGCAGCATCCAGGGGGCCGGAGAAAAACTGTTTTTT.